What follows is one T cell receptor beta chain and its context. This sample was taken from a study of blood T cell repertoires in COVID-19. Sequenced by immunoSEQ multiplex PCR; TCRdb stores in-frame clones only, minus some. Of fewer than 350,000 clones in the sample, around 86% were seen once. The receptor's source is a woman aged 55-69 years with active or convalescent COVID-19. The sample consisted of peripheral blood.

The chain's CDR3 is CASSSWDRGYDHQPQHF. Written as DNA, the CDR3 is TGTGCCAGCAGCTCTTGGGACAGGGGCTATGATCATCAGCCCCAGCATTTT. The rearrangement uses TRBV11-3 and TRBJ1-5; 10 nucleotides line up with TRBD1. V was clipped by 4 bases and J by 5 bases; unmatched bases: 11. The germline CDR1 and CDR2 sequences are SGHNT and YENEEA. The CDR3 is 17 amino acids.